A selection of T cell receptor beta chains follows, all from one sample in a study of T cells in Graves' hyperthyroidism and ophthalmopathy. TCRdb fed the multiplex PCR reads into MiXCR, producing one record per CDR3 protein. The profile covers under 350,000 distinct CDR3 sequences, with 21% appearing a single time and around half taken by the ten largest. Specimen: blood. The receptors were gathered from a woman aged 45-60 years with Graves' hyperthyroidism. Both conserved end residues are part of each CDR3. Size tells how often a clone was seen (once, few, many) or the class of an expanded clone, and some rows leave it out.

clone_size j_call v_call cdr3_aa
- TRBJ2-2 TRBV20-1 CSADPGTGIGELFF
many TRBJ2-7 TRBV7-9 CASSTDKTYEQYF
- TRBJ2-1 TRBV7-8 CASSDLPGQESSYNEQFF
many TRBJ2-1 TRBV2 CASRPAGLAGVVEQFF
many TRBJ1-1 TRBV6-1 CASRLTGGAPEAFF
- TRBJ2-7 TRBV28 CASGLDRYEQYF
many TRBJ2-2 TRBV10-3 CAISAQTSGASPGELFF
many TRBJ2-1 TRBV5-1 CASSSAGLAGGSSYNEQFF
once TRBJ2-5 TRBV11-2 CASSFYGLVIETQYF
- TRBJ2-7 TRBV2 CASRYREPYEQYF
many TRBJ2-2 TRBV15 CATRDTPNTGELFF
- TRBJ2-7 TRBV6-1 CASSYRTSGNEQYF
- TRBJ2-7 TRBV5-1 CASSLDPLQGYEQYF
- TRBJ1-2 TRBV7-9 CASSLAQRSYGYTF
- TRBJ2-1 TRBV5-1 CASSLGDPYNEQFF
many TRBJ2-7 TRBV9 CASSSPGQGVGLYEQYF
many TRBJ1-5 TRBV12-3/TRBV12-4 CASTSGKGNQPQHF
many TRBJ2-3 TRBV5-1 CASSVGGTSGRDTQYF
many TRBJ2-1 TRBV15 CATHPAGGPSEQFF
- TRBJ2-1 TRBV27 CASSNSQGGEQFF